The rows below give T cell receptor beta chains drawn from one sample of a study of CD8+CD57+ T cells in acquired aplastic anemia. TCRdb ran MiXCR on the reads and lists one entry per CDR3 protein. The repertoire holds 200,000 to 250,000 distinct CDR3 sequences, with less than 60% as singletons. Sequenced: sorted CD4+, CD8+, or CD8+CD57+ T cells (not recorded which) from PBMCs. The receptors come from a human donor with aplastic anemia. CDR3s include the opening cysteine and the closing phenylalanine or tryptophan. D genes are given only for firm matches. The size of a clone is reported for some rows only, either as once, few or many, or as a class for expanded clones.

V gene	clone size	D gene	J gene	CDR3 DNA	CDR3 protein
TRBV2	NA	NA	TRBJ2-7	TGTGCCAGCAGTCCCGGGGGGCAGGGGGCAGGCGAGCAGTACTTC	CASSPGGQGAGEQYF
TRBV30	few	NA	TRBJ2-5	TGTGCCTGGAGTAGGGGTACCCAAGAGACCCAGTACTTC	CAWSRGTQETQYF
TRBV11-2	NA	TRBD1	TRBJ1-2	TGTGCCAGTGGGAAGTGGACAGGGCTTTATGGCTACACCTTC	CASGKWTGLYGYTF
TRBV11-2	NA	TRBD1	TRBJ1-6	TGTGCCGGCAGCAGAACAGGGGATAATTCACCCCTCCACTTC	CAGSRTGDNSPLHF
TRBV24-1	many	NA	TRBJ1-2	TGTGCCCCTAGACGGAGGGGGGACTATGGCTACACCTTC	CAPRRRGDYGYTF
TRBV14	many	TRBD1	TRBJ1-1	TGTGCCAGCAGTGGGGACAGACCTAACACTGAAGCTTTCTTT	CASSGDRPNTEAFF
TRBV13	many	TRBD2	TRBJ2-7	TGTGCCAGCAGACCAGCGGGGGGCGAGCAGTACTTC	CASRPAGGEQYF
TRBV10-3	NA	TRBD1	TRBJ1-6	TGTGCCATCAGTGCGGGACAGGGGACAACACCCCCCCACTTT	CAISAGQGTTPPHF
TRBV6-1	many	NA	TRBJ1-6	TGTGCCAGCAGTGACAGTAGTTATTCACCCCTCCACTTT	CASSDSSYSPLHF
TRBV19	NA	TRBD1	TRBJ2-5	TGTGCCAGTAGTACCTGGGACAGGGGTTCTCAAGAGACCCAGTACTTC	CASSTWDRGSQETQYF
TRBV7-9	many	NA	TRBJ2-3	TGTGCCAGCAGCTCGGGACCCGACACAGATACGCAGTATTTT	CASSSGPDTDTQYF
TRBV9	NA	TRBD1	TRBJ1-2	TGTGCCAGCAGCAAGGGGGCCAACCTTGGCTACACCTTC	CASSKGANLGYTF